A few counts support the clone carrying this T cell receptor beta chain. As yet, its antigen is unknown. PCR was performed using 60 Vbeta and 13 Jbeta primers. Clones were sequenced by immunoSEQ multiplex PCR, and TCRdb holds only the in-frame ones, with some missing. The sample lists over 100,000 clones; around 8.5% were seen once. This record comes from a study of cytomegalovirus exposure and HLA in healthy donors. The study's findings and limits: Among TCR sequences, most were rare, though some public TCRs appeared in many donors. In a later analysis, donors in an Asian-associated ancestry cluster reportedly had fewer N-insertions in productive TCRs than the cohort mean. With high specificity and sensitivity, the classifier reportedly diagnosed cytomegalovirus status.

At sampling all donors were nominally healthy, likely with unrecorded immune exposures. The CDR3 covers 12 residues. With 7 bases removed from V and 8 bases from J, the gap between germline ends came to 12 bases. The germline CDR1 and CDR2 sequences are MDHEN and SYDVKM. The rearrangement uses TRBV28 and TRBJ1-5; D is possibly TRBD1 (6 bases). The TCR comes from a man aged 40-49 years in good health and CMV-seronegative. The sample taken for sequencing was PBMCs. The CDR3 is CASTSGEKPQHF. The CDR3 nucleotides read TGTGCCAGCACCTCAGGGGAAAAGCCCCAGCATTTT.